Below, 27 T cell receptor beta chains from the same sample are listed, as sequenced in a study of PD-1 blockade in classical Hodgkin lymphoma. Sequenced by immunoSEQ multiplex PCR; TCRdb stores in-frame clones only, minus some. The repertoire holds 34,000 or so clones, 81% seen once, with approximately 18% in the top ten. Time point noted: cycle 4 day 1 (C4D1), after less than 7 weeks of nivolumab. Each of the patients experienced relapse following autologous stem cell transplantation, and their brentuximab vedotin exposure differed. The sample in question was peripheral blood mononuclear cells (PBMCs), obtained before the fourth cycle of nivolumab. The receptors were gathered from a human donor with classical Hodgkin lymphoma.

The gene calls are TRBV5-4 and TRBJ2-5, with D maybe TRBD1 (5 bases). Trimming took 2 bases from V and 4 from J, leaving 12 bases between them. Germline V CDR1 and CDR2: SGHNT, YYREEE (reference sequence). The CDR3 contains 14 residues. This CDR3 is CASSLGVNAETQYF. The CDR3 DNA reads as TGTGCCAGCAGCTTAGGGGTCAATGCAGAGACCCAGTACTTC. Together with reference TRBV5-4 and TRBJ2-5, the CDR3 gives the full variable domain: ETGVTQSPTHLIKTRGQQVTLRCSSQSGHNTVSWYQQALGQGPQFIFQYYREEENGRGNFPPRFSGLQFPNYSSELNVNALELDDSALYLCASSLGVNAETQYFGPGTRLLVL.

This rearrangement joins TRBV7-2 to TRBJ2-1; no clear D. The germline CDR1 and CDR2 sequences are SGHTA and FQGNSA. The CDR3 loop spans 15 amino acids. V was cut by 1 base and J by 4 bases, with 11 bases left in between. The CDR3 region is CASSLVDAGYNEQFF. The CDR3 DNA reads as TGTGCCAGCAGCTTAGTCGATGCCGGGTACAATGAGCAGTTCTTC. The full variable domain, rest sourced from reference TRBV7-2 and TRBJ2-1, is GAGVSQSPSNKVTEKGKDVELRCDPISGHTALYWYRQSLGQGLEFLIYFQGNSAPDKSGLPSDRFSAERTGGSVSTLTIQRTQQEDSAVYLCASSLVDAGYNEQFFGPGTRLTVL.

This clone has only a few counts. The DNA for the CDR3 is TGTGCCAGTGTTTGGGGGTCGGGCACCGGGGAGCTGTTTTTT. Translated, it gives CASVWGSGTGELFF. The chain carries TRBV19 and TRBJ2-2; D tentatively fits TRBD1 or TRBD2 (5 bases each). The CDR3 runs to 14 residues. CDR1 and CDR2 (germline): LNHDA, SQIVND (reference sequence). Trimming removed 8 bases from V and 4 bases from J, with 14 bases in between.

The chain carries TRBV15 and TRBJ2-1; D is undetermined. The germline V gene has CDR1 LNHNV and CDR2 YYDKDF (reference sequence). The CDR3 extends over 13 amino acids. Trimming pared 8 bases from V and 5 bases from J, leaving 13 bases between. The CDR3 DNA reads TGTGCCACCTCCTGGCGGTCAAACAATGAGCAGTTCTTC. This gives the protein CATSWRSNNEQFF.

V and J are TRBV5-8 and TRBJ1-5, with D unclear. From germline, CDR1 is SGHTS and CDR2 YDEGEE. CDR3 length equals 17 residues. Trimming took 6 bases from V and 6 from J, leaving 25 bases between them. The CDR3 region has the DNA TGTGCCAGCAACCTCTATGGCGGGGTGGGTCGGGGTCAGCCCCAGCATTTT. Its translation: CASNLYGGVGRGQPQHF.

The chain joins TRBV4-1 to TRBJ2-5, with 16 nucleotides matching TRBD2. J lost 5 bases, V lost 1 base, and 7 bases had no gene match. CDR1 and CDR2 from the germline V gene are MGHRA and YSYEKL. CDR3 length: 18 amino acids. The CDR3 loop is CASSQAGTSGGAEETQYF. CDR3 in DNA: TGCGCCAGCAGCCAAGCCGGGACTAGCGGGGGGGCCGAGGAGACCCAGTACTTC.

The V and J genes are TRBV18 and TRBJ2-1; D is possibly TRBD2 (8 bases). CDR1 is KGHSH and CDR2 is LQKENI in the germline V gene. V dropped 5 bases and J dropped 8 bases, with 34 bases sitting between them. This CDR3 is built from 20 residues. CDR3 nucleotides: TGTGCCAGCTCAGGCACAGGGGTAACTACGTGGCGGGAGGCTCCGGATGAGCAGTTCTTC. This codes for CASSGTGVTTWREAPDEQFF. Together with reference TRBV18 and TRBJ2-1, the CDR3 gives the full variable domain: NAGVMQNPRHLVRRRGQEARLRCSPMKGHSHVYWYRQLPEEGLKFMVYLQKENIIDESGMPKERFSAEFPKEGPSILRIQQVVRGDSAAYFCASSGTGVTTWREAPDEQFFGPGTRLTVL.

The J gene is TRBJ2-7, the V gene TRBV7-9; D is undetermined. The CDR3 sequence is 11 residues long. V shed 11 bases and J shed 9 bases, with 17 bases lying between them. CDR1 and CDR2 (germline): SEHNR, FQNEAQ (reference sequence). The CDR3 nucleotides are TGTGCCGGCCTCGGGCGTCCCGGGCAGTACGTC. As protein: CAGLGRPGQYV.

This chain uses TRBV27 with TRBJ1-5; no reliable D call. The CDR3 runs to 15 residues. Germline assignment: CDR1 MNHEY and CDR2 SMNVEV (reference sequence). The V gene lost 1 base and the J gene lost 6 bases, with 13 bases spanning the gap. CDR3 region: CASSLFGRESQPQHF. In DNA form, the CDR3 reads TGTGCCAGCAGTTTATTTGGTAGGGAATCTCAGCCCCAGCATTTT.

The V call is TRBV30, the J call TRBJ1-1, with D possibly being TRBD1 (6 bases). Trimming removed 2 bases from V and 2 bases from J, with 9 bases in between. This CDR3 is 13 amino acids long. Germline CDR1 is GTSNPN and CDR2 is SVGIG (reference sequence). The CDR3 region is CAWSLGGNTEAFF. Here the CDR3 DNA reads TGTGCCTGGAGTCTTGGGGGCAACACTGAAGCTTTCTTT.

V and J are TRBV29-1 and TRBJ1-4, with 7 bases identical to TRBD1. Germline V gene data show CDR1 as SQVTM and CDR2 as ANQGSEA. V was clipped by 7 bases and J by 8 bases; unmatched bases: 7. The CDR3 has 12 residues. CDR3 in amino acids: CSATGEDEKLFF. Written as DNA, the CDR3 is TGCAGCGCTACAGGGGAGGACGAAAAACTGTTTTTT. Full variable domain (rest looked up from reference TRBV29-1 and TRBJ1-4): SAVISQKPSRDICQRGTSLTIQCQVDSQVTMMFWYRQQPGQSLTLIATANQGSEATYESGFVIDKFPISRPNLTFSTLTVSNMSPEDSSIYLCSATGEDEKLFFGSGTQLSVL.

The chain is built from TRBV6-5 and TRBJ2-5; D possibly uses TRBD1 or TRBD2 (5 bases each). This CDR3 region has 16 residues. Trimming took 2 bases from V and 5 from J, leaving 18 bases between them. Germline V lookup: CDR1 MNHEY, CDR2 SVGAGI. CDR3 region: CASSYRPRGAPETQYF. CDR3 bases: TGTGCCAGCAGTTACAGGCCCCGGGGCGCACCCGAGACCCAGTACTTC.

The V and J genes are TRBV5-6 and TRBJ1-1; D gene ambiguous. Germline CDR1 is SGHDT and CDR2 is YYEEEE. V lost 3 bases to trimming and J lost 6 bases, with 12 bases between them. CDR3 length equals 13 residues. CDR3 bases: TGTGCCAGCAGCTGGGTGCTCTCATCTGAAGCTTTCTTT. It translates to CASSWVLSSEAFF.

The chain has TRBV5-1 and TRBJ2-3, with 7 bases that match TRBD2. Germline V lookup: CDR1 SGHRS, CDR2 YFSETQ. This CDR3 is 16 amino acids long. V lost 1 base to trimming and J lost 0 bases; unmatched junction nucleotides: 5. The DNA of the CDR3 is TGCGCCAGCAGCTTGTGGCTAGCGGCTAGCACAGATACGCAGTATTTT. This gives the protein CASSLWLAASTDTQYF.

The chain links TRBV7-2 to TRBJ2-7, with a possible D match to TRBD1 (5 bases). CDR3 size: 13 residues. V lost 0 bases, J lost 3 bases, and 6 bases lay in between. Germline V gene data show CDR1 as SGHTA and CDR2 as FQGNSA. In DNA, the CDR3 is TGTGCCAGCAGCTTAGCCAGGGACTACGAGCAGTACGTC. Protein: CASSLARDYEQYV.

V gene TRBV6-4 combines with J gene TRBJ1-1; D possibly corresponds to TRBD1 (5 bases). CDR3 length equals 15 residues. CDR1 MRHNA and CDR2 SNTAGT come from the germline V gene. Trimming pared 0 bases from V and 5 bases from J, leaving 13 bases between. As DNA, the CDR3 is TGTGCCAGCAGTGACTCCCTCGCGGAGGGGACTGAAGCTTTCTTT. Its translation: CASSDSLAEGTEAFF.

J is TRBJ2-7 and V is TRBV10-3; 9 positions agree with TRBD1. The CDR3 contains 14 residues. V was pared by 10 bases and J by 3 bases, with 10 bases of the junction left unmatched. Germline assignment: CDR1 ENHRY and CDR2 SYGVKD. The CDR3 sequence is CATNRDRDFYEQYV. CDR3 in DNA: TGTGCCACCAACAGGGACAGGGACTTCTACGAGCAGTACGTC.

The V and J genes are TRBV4-1 and TRBJ1-5; D uncertain. Trimming took off 1 base at V and 0 bases at J, with 7 bases between the two ends. This CDR3 spans 15 amino acids. Germline-derived CDR1 and CDR2 are MGHRA and YSYEKL. CDR3 DNA sequence: TGCGCCAGCAGCCAAGCCGCCAATAGCAATCAGCCCCAGCATTTT. It is translated as CASSQAANSNQPQHF.

This sequence joins TRBV7-9 and TRBJ1-1, with D unclear. The germline V gene has CDR1 SEHNR and CDR2 FQNEAQ (reference sequence). This CDR3 spans 13 amino acids. V was trimmed by 0 bases and J by 1 base, leaving 3 bases between them. Here the CDR3 reads CASSLAWNTEAFF. The CDR3, as DNA: TGTGCCAGCAGCTTAGCCTGGAACACTGAAGCTTTCTTT.

The rearrangement links TRBV18 to TRBJ2-2; 9 bases are shared with TRBD1. The CDR3 extends over 15 amino acids. Germline assignment: CDR1 KGHSH and CDR2 LQKENI. With 3 bases clipped from V and 6 bases from J, the junction kept 5 bases outside the gene matches. CDR3 sequence reads: CASSPGQGRAGELFF. CDR3 nucleotide sequence: TGTGCCAGCTCACCTGGACAGGGGCGGGCCGGGGAGCTGTTTTTT.

This clone has a single count. The chain recombines TRBV7-2 with TRBJ1-1; the D is unclear. Trimming pared 3 bases from V and 5 bases from J, leaving 4 bases between. The CDR3 covers 11 residues. The germline gives CDR1 SGHTA, CDR2 FQGNSA. The CDR3 region has the DNA TGTGCCAGCAGCTTCGGAACTGAAGCTTTCTTT. It is translated as CASSFGTEAFF.

V is TRBV28 and J is TRBJ1-3; D perhaps matches TRBD1 (5 bases). V was shortened by 3 bases and J by 3 bases, with 6 bases between the two germline ends. The CDR3 length is 13 residues. Germline V gives CDR1 MDHEN, CDR2 SYDVKM. The CDR3 bases are TGTGCCAGCAGTTTGGGGGGTGGAAACACCATATATTTT. Its translation is CASSLGGGNTIYF.

V and J are TRBV10-1 and TRBJ2-1; D is perhaps TRBD1 or TRBD2 (5 bases each). The CDR3 sequence is 15 residues long. Germline CDR1 and CDR2: WNHNN and SYGVQD (reference sequence). Trimming removed 2 bases at V and 5 bases at J, with 13 bases between. The CDR3 reads CASSEPRGDNNEQFF. For the CDR3, the DNA is TGCGCCAGCAGTGAGCCAAGGGGAGACAACAATGAGCAGTTCTTC.

The V gene is TRBV4-3, the J gene TRBJ2-3, with a possible D match to TRBD2 (5 bases). The CDR3 has 15 amino acids. V lost 0 bases to trimming and J lost 10 bases, with 17 bases between them. The germline V gene has CDR1 LGHNA and CDR2 YSLEER. CDR3 DNA sequence: TGCGCCAGCAGCCAAGATCGGGCTAGCAAAGGCCCGCAGTATTTT. It encodes CASSQDRASKGPQYF.

The V gene is TRBV5-4, the J gene TRBJ1-1, with D maybe TRBD1 (5 bases). CDR1 and CDR2 from the germline V gene are SGHNT and YYREEE (reference sequence). CDR3 length equals 15 residues. Trimming took off 2 bases at V and 4 bases at J, with 15 bases between the two ends. This chain's CDR3 is CASSFLGQGATEAFF. The CDR3 nucleotides are TGTGCCAGCAGCTTCCTCGGGCAGGGCGCCACTGAAGCTTTCTTT.

V usage is TRBV7-9 and J usage is TRBJ2-5; D unclear. Judging by the DNA end, TRBJ2-7 fits better; the J call may be wrong. The CDR3 totals 14 residues. Germline V gene sequence: CDR1 SEHNR, CDR2 FQNEAQ (reference sequence). CDR3: CASSPMGISYEQYF. The CDR3 DNA reads as TGTGCCAGCAGCCCTATGGGGATCTCCTACGAGCAGTACTTC.

The rearrangement joins TRBV19 to TRBJ1-2, with 7 bases identical to TRBD1. V lost 0 bases to trimming and J lost 4 bases; unmatched junction nucleotides: 8. The germline V gene encodes CDR1 LNHDA and CDR2 SQIVND (reference sequence). This CDR3 comprises 16 residues. The CDR3 sequence: CASSIDRLTGTYGYTF. The CDR3 DNA follows: TGTGCCAGTAGTATAGATCGCTTGACAGGGACCTATGGCTACACCTTC.